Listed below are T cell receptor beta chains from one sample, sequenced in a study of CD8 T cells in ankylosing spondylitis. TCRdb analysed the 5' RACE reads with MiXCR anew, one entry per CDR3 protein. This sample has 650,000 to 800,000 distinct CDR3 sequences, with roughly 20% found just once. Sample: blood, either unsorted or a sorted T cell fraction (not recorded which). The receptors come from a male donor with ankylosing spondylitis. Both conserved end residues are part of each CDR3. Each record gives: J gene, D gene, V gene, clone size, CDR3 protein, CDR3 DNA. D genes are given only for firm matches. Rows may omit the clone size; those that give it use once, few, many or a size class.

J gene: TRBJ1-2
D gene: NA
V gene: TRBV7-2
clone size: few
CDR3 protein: CASSLMASATSGGYTF
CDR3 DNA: TGTGCCAGCAGCTTAATGGCGTCCGCGACCAGTGGGGGCTACACCTTC

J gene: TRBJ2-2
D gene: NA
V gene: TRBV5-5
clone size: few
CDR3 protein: CASSLVARTINTGELFF
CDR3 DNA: TGTGCCAGCAGCTTGGTTGCCAGGACAATTAACACCGGGGAGCTGTTTTTT

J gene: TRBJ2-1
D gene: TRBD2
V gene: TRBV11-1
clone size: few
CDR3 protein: CASTSWPSSGASYNEQFF
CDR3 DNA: TGTGCCAGCACCTCCTGGCCCTCTAGCGGGGCCTCCTACAATGAGCAGTTCTTC

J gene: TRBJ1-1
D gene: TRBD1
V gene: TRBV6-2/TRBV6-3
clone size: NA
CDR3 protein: CASSYRPGDRPNTEAFF
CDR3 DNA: TGTGCCAGCAGTTACCGCCCGGGGGACAGGCCGAACACTGAAGCTTTCTTT

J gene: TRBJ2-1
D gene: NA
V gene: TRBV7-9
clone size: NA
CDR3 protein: CASSPLGRGSYNEQFF
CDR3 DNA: TGTGCCAGCAGCCCTCTCGGGAGAGGGTCCTACAATGAGCAGTTCTTC

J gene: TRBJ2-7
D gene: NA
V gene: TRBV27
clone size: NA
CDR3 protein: CASSLSAGLATEQYF
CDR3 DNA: TGTGCCAGCAGTTTATCGGCCGGGTTGGCGACCGAGCAGTACTTC

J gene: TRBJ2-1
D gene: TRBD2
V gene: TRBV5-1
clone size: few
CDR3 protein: CASSLGTSGGSEQFF
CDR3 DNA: TGCGCCAGCAGCTTGGGGACTAGCGGGGGGAGTGAGCAGTTCTTC

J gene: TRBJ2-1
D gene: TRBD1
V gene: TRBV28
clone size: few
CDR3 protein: CASTPPDRYNEQFF
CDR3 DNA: TGTGCCAGCACCCCACCGGACAGGTACAATGAGCAGTTCTTC

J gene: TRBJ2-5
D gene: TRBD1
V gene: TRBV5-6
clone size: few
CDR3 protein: CASGSLRDRGGETQYF
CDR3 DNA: TGTGCCAGTGGAAGCCTCCGGGACAGGGGAGGAGAGACCCAGTACTTC

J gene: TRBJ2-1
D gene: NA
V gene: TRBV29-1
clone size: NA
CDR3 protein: CSVTGLPSYNEQFF
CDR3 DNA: TGCAGCGTTACGGGACTTCCCTCCTACAATGAGCAGTTCTTC

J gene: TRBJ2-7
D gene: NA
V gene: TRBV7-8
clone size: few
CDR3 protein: CASSFEEYLYEQYF
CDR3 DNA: TGTGCCAGCAGCTTTGAAGAATACCTATACGAGCAGTACTTC